Following are 13 T cell receptor beta chains from one sample sequenced in a study of blood T cell repertoires in COVID-19. TCRdb keeps only in-frame clones here, not all; method: immunoSEQ multiplex PCR. The profile shows 250,000 to 300,000 clones, roughly nine tenths of them singletons. The sample comprised peripheral blood. The receptor source for this set is a woman between 25 and 40 years old with COVID-19, enrolled during active disease.

This clone has only one observation. The rearrangement links TRBV27 to TRBJ2-3, with 7 bases that match TRBD1. J gave up 8 bases and V 1 base, and 6 bases lay outside the gene matches. Germline V CDR1 and CDR2: MNHEY, SMNVEV (reference sequence). This CDR3 spans 14 amino acids. The CDR3 DNA sequence: TGTGCCAGCAGTTTATGGGGACAGTTCATTACGCAGTATTTT. It codes for CASSLWGQFITQYF.

The chain couples TRBV3-1 (or the pseudogene TRBV3-2) to TRBJ2-7, with D uncertain. The V gene lost 1 base and the J gene lost 6 bases, with 10 bases spanning the gap. Germline V lookup: CDR1 LGHDT, CDR2 YNNKEL (reference sequence). The CDR3 has 13 amino acids. As DNA, the CDR3 is TGTGCCAGCAGCCAAGTAATCGGTGGCGAGCAGTACTTC. Amino acid sequence: CASSQVIGGEQYF.

This clone has just one count. The V call is TRBV11-2, the J call TRBJ2-4; perhaps TRBD2 as D (5 bases). The CDR3 runs 11 residues. From germline, CDR1 is SGHAT and CDR2 FQNNGV. V shed 4 bases and J shed 14 bases, with 12 bases lying between them. The CDR3 spells CASSSRRRKYF. The CDR3 DNA is TGTGCCAGCAGCTCCCGCAGGAGGAAGTACTTC.

V is TRBV4-1 and J is TRBJ2-1, with a tentative D call TRBD2 (6 bases). Trimming took off 1 base at V and 6 bases at J, with 16 bases between the two ends. The V gene's germline CDR1 is MGHRA and CDR2 YSYEKL. The CDR3 contains 16 residues. The CDR3 DNA is TGCGCCAGCAGCCAAGGACTTGGCGGGGCTACCAATGAGCAGTTCTTC. Its protein product is CASSQGLGGATNEQFF.

J is TRBJ2-3 and V is TRBV5-1; TRBD2 aligns across 13 bases. CDR1 SGHRS and CDR2 YFSETQ come from the germline V gene. This CDR3 region has 17 residues. The ends lost 2 bases at V and 11 bases at J; junction bases unmatched: 14. The CDR3 nucleotides read TGCGCCAGCAGCTTCTACAAACTAGCGGGGGGGCCTTCGGGGCAGTATTTT. This translates into CASSFYKLAGGPSGQYF.

The CDR3 sequence: CASSYYSTGSSGNTIYF. The DNA of the CDR3 is TGTGCCAGCAGTTACTACAGCACAGGGAGCTCTGGAAACACCATATATTTT. The chain links TRBV6-2 or TRBV6-3 to TRBJ1-3, with D possibly being TRBD1 (6 bases). This CDR3 is built from 17 residues. The germline gives CDR1 MNHEY, CDR2 SVGEGT. V was trimmed by 1 base and J by 0 bases, leaving 13 bases between them.

The chain carries TRBV11-2 and TRBJ1-3; no reliable D call. The CDR3 loop spans 17 amino acids. V was shortened by 5 bases and J by 1 base, with 18 bases between the two germline ends. Germline V gene data show CDR1 as SGHAT and CDR2 as FQNNGV. In nucleotides, the CDR3 is TGTGCCAGCAGCCCCCGGCGGGCCTTGTTATCTGGAAACACCATATATTTT. Amino acids: CASSPRRALLSGNTIYF.

The chain combines TRBV7-9 with TRBJ2-1, with D unclear. The V gene's germline CDR1 is SEHNR and CDR2 FQNEAQ (reference sequence). V was cut by 5 bases and J by 11 bases, with 10 bases left in between. CDR3 length equals 11 residues. The CDR3, as DNA: TGTGCCAGCAGCAGCTCCCCCCAGCAGTTCTTC. As protein: CASSSSPQQFF.

V is TRBV19 and J is TRBJ2-5; TRBD1 matches at 9 bases. This CDR3 spans 15 amino acids. V dropped 7 bases and J dropped 9; count of bases not matched to a gene: 15. CDR1 is LNHDA and CDR2 is SQIVND in the germline V gene (reference sequence). The CDR3 spells CASILGTGHVPAQYF. CDR3 in DNA: TGTGCCAGTATACTTGGGACAGGGCACGTTCCGGCCCAGTACTTC.

This chain connects TRBV5-4 to TRBJ2-5; TRBD2 aligns across 7 bases. The CDR3 extends over 12 amino acids. V was clipped by 1 base and J by 10 bases; unmatched bases: 4. Germline lookup yields CDR1 SGHNT and CDR2 YYREEE (reference sequence). The CDR3 nucleotides read TGTGCCAGCAGCTTGACAGAGCGGGACCAGTACTTC. Amino acids: CASSLTERDQYF. Full variable domain (outside the CDR3, taken from reference TRBV5-4 and TRBJ2-5): ETGVTQSPTHLIKTRGQQVTLRCSSQSGHNTVSWYQQALGQGPQFIFQYYREEENGRGNFPPRFSGLQFPNYSSELNVNALELDDSALYLCASSLTERDQYFGPGTRLLVL.

The DNA for the CDR3 is TGTGCCAGCAACCCACGGGGGGACGGGAACTATGGCTACACCTTC. It yields the protein CASNPRGDGNYGYTF. The chain has TRBV6-6 and TRBJ1-2; D might be TRBD1 (5 bases). The V gene's germline CDR1 is MNHNY and CDR2 SVGAGI (reference sequence). This CDR3 is 15 amino acids long. V lost 7 bases and J lost 2, with 17 bases in between.

Written as DNA, the CDR3 is TGTGCCACCAGCAGGGGGGGAGAAGGGACTGAAGCTTTCTTT. The encoded protein is CATSRGGEGTEAFF. The V call is TRBV15, the J call TRBJ1-1; TRBD1 is a possible D gene (5 bases). The CDR3 runs 14 residues. Germline-derived CDR1 and CDR2 are LNHNV and YYDKDF (reference sequence). V was clipped by 3 bases and J by 5 bases, with 13 bases between them.

The rearrangement joins TRBV30 to TRBJ1-2; D may be TRBD1 (5 bases). The germline V gene encodes CDR1 GTSNPN and CDR2 SVGIG (reference sequence). The CDR3 is 13 residues long. Trimming removed 3 bases from V and 5 bases from J, with 13 bases in between. The CDR3 nucleotides are TGTGCCTGGAGGGGCAGGGCACATTATGGCTACACCTTC. This translates into CAWRGRAHYGYTF.